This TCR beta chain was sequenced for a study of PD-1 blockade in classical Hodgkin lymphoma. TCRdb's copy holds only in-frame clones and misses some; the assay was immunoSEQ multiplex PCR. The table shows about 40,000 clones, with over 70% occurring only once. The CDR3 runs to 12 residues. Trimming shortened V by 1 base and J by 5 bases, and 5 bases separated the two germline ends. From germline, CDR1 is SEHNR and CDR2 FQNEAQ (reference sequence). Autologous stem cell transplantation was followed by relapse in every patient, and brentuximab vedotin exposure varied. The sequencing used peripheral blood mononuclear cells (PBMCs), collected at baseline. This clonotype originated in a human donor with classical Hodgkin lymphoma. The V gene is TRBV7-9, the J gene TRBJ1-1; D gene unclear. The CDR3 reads CASSLERTEAFF. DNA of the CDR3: TGTGCCAGCAGCTTAGAGAGGACTGAAGCTTTCTTT.